The T cell receptor (beta chain) described here comes from a study of technical replicates of blood from a few donors. The V end lost 0 bases, the J end lost 0 bases, and 13 bases lay between the germline ends. The CDR3 has 17 amino acids. The repertoire was sequenced with immunoSEQ multiplex PCR; TCRdb's copy has only in-frame clones and lacks some. The table lists roughly 6,900 clones, less than 96% of them singletons, with about 7.3% in the top ten. The sample comprised PBMCs. The rearrangement uses TRBV23-1 and TRBJ2-3; possibly TRBD2 for D (5 bases). TRBV23-1 is labeled an ORF, and its function is uncertain. This receptor was obtained from a human donor in good health. This CDR3 is CASSQSVGVYSTDTQYF. DNA of the CDR3: TGCGCCAGCAGTCAATCAGTCGGGGTCTACAGCACAGATACGCAGTATTTT.